Listed below are T cell receptor beta chains from one sample, sequenced in a study of T cell clusters in autoimmune cytopenias. One entry per CDR3 protein, without DNA, is what TCRdb gives after re-calling the multiplex PCR reads. The ten most abundant clones cover 20% of a sample with around 4,300 distinct CDR3 sequences. The same data also went into a second study, on T cell repertoires in aging, cancer and after chemotherapy.

The sequencing input was peripheral blood. Receptors were obtained from a human donor in good health. CDR3s include the opening cysteine and the closing phenylalanine or tryptophan. The order of the fields is clone size, V gene, J gene, CDR3 protein. Size is omitted from some rows. Given values are once, few, many or a class for expanded clones.

>-|TRBV11-2|TRBJ1-3
CASRIPGQSSGNTIYF
>medium-sized|TRBV15|TRBJ1-4
CATSARGGMVFF
>-|TRBV12-3/TRBV12-4|TRBJ1-1
CASSPGRGNTEAFF
>-|TRBV5-1|TRBJ1-1
CASSRRDANTEAFF
>medium-sized|TRBV6-5|TRBJ1-5
CASSYTEYNQPQHF
>-|TRBV19|TRBJ1-2
CASSDRAAGKGYTF
>medium-sized|TRBV6-5|TRBJ1-4
CASHPSPGRPREKLFF
>-|TRBV19|TRBJ2-7
CASSIRVAGGTGEQYF
>-|TRBV20-1|TRBJ2-3
CSARASGTDTQYF
>medium-sized|TRBV18|TRBJ1-2
CASSPEGQVYGYTF
>-|TRBV4-1|TRBJ1-5
CASSASAQVNQPQHF
>medium-sized|TRBV30|TRBJ2-3
CAWQVREADTQYF
>medium-sized|TRBV19|TRBJ2-5
CASSRHRDRETQYF
>medium-sized|TRBV14|TRBJ1-2
CASSRDRVDGYTF
>medium-sized|TRBV19|TRBJ2-3
CASSIQAGGLDTQYF
>medium-sized|TRBV6-5|TRBJ2-3
CASSRGDTQYF
>medium-sized|TRBV27|TRBJ1-3
CASRLQFSGNTIYF
>-|TRBV20-1|TRBJ1-4
CSARRTANEKLFF
>-|TRBV10-1|TRBJ1-3
CASTGDTGNTIYF
>medium-sized|TRBV30|TRBJ2-1
CAWSVAIYEQFF
>medium-sized|TRBV15|TRBJ1-1
CATSIHQGHSGAFF
>-|TRBV20-1|TRBJ1-1
CSARVGSVNTEAFF
>-|TRBV25-1|TRBJ1-4
CASTPASGNEKLFF
>-|TRBV20-1|TRBJ2-7
CSARGTESSYEQYF
>-|TRBV10-3|TRBJ2-3
CAIGLAGGGSDTQYF
>-|TRBV5-1|TRBJ1-2
CASSYDKGFDGYTF
>medium-sized|TRBV29-1|TRBJ1-2
CSVEEGQGYTF
>medium-sized|TRBV5-6|TRBJ2-3
CASSLATVNTQYF
>-|TRBV20-1|TRBJ2-2
CSARRGAGLTGELFF
>medium-sized|TRBV29-1|TRBJ2-3
CSVEDLKRTDTQYF
>-|TRBV27|TRBJ2-5
CAISDRGNYEQYF
>-|TRBV5-4|TRBJ1-1
CASSFESTEAFF
>medium-sized|TRBV6-1|TRBJ1-2
CASSLADSNYGYTF
>medium-sized|TRBV6-5|TRBJ1-2
CASSPRIRVYGYTF
>-|TRBV5-1|TRBJ1-1
CASGVQGNTEAFF
>-|TRBV4-2|TRBJ1-2
CASSQGPGHGYTF
>medium-sized|TRBV29-1|TRBJ1-2
CSVEDLETNYGYTF
>-|TRBV20-1|TRBJ2-6
CSARPQGGSGANVLTF
>medium-sized|TRBV18|TRBJ1-6
CASSLGQINSPLHF
>medium-sized|TRBV19|TRBJ2-2
CASSVQGARGNTGELFF
>-|TRBV12-3/TRBV12-4|TRBJ1-1
CASSRQHTEAFF
>-|TRBV20-1|TRBJ2-5
CSADLGTTQTQYF
>-|TRBV10-2|TRBJ2-2
CASTAGGWTGELFF
>medium-sized|TRBV6-5|TRBJ2-7
CASSYSTGGLYEQYF
>-|TRBV20-1|TRBJ1-1
CSGPKAGAITEAFF
>medium-sized|TRBV5-6|TRBJ1-2
CASSNRDRDYGYTF
>-|TRBV18|TRBJ1-2
CASSPPAAGSGYTF
>medium-sized|TRBV6-5|TRBJ2-5
CASSYSGAGQETQYF
>medium-sized|TRBV19|TRBJ1-1
CASSRRRGNTEAFF
>-|TRBV6-2/TRBV6-3|TRBJ1-1
CASSDSYTEAFF
>-|TRBV5-1|TRBJ2-1
CASSLGAGAYNEQFF
>-|TRBV10-3|TRBJ1-2
CAISEPRGPYGYTF
>medium-sized|TRBV29-1|TRBJ2-3
CSGRETSSDTQYF
>medium-sized|TRBV5-5|TRBJ2-1
CASRASSYNEQFF
>large|TRBV29-1|TRBJ2-2
CSGGAGGTGELFF
>medium-sized|TRBV19|TRBJ1-5
CASNRQGKPQHF
>medium-sized|TRBV5-6|TRBJ1-5
CASRKGVGSNQPQHF